The entry below describes one TCR beta chain. These data originate in a study of control samples from healthy donors and cancer patients. Repertoires were generated with immunoSEQ multiplex PCR, while TCRdb's copy carries only in-frame clones and drops some. Of about 92,000 clones in the sample, 82% were seen once. This CDR3 spans 13 amino acids. The V end lost 4 bases, the J end lost 2 bases, and 8 bases lay between the germline ends. In germline, CDR1 is SGHVS, CDR2 FQNEAQ. Sample: blood. V gene TRBV7-8 combines with J gene TRBJ2-5, with no clear D. The receptor comes from an older woman in good health. The CDR3, as DNA: TGTGCCAGCAGCTCCCTAGGACAAGAGACCCAGTACTTC. Amino acid sequence: CASSSLGQETQYF. The whole variable domain, remainder taken from reference TRBV7-8 and TRBJ2-5, is GAGVSQSPRYKVAKRGQDVALRCDPISGHVSLFWYQQALGQGPEFLTYFQNEAQLDKSGLPSDRFFAERPEGSVSTLKIQRTQQEDSAVYLCASSSLGQETQYFGPGTRLLVL.